Listed below are T cell receptor beta chains from one sample, sequenced in a study of shared T cell receptors in the human thymus. The method was immunoSEQ multiplex PCR; TCRdb's version includes in-frame clones alone and lacks a portion of them. The data hold 500,000 to 550,000 clones, with about 84% observed a single time. These records were also assigned to another study, of human thymus T cells.

Sequenced sample: thymocytes. These receptors originate from a boy younger than two with a congenital heart defect. Both conserved end residues are part of each CDR3. Each record gives: V gene, clone size, J gene, D gene, CDR3 DNA, CDR3 protein. D genes are given only for firm matches. Size is stated for part of the rows, as once, few or many counts, or as a class when the clone is expanded.

>TRBV30|-|TRBJ1-2|-
TGTGCCTGGAGTGTACATTTGGCAGGGTCCAACTATGGCTACACCTTC
CAWSVHLAGSNYGYTF
>TRBV30|-|TRBJ2-7|TRBD1
TGTGCCTGGACCGAGAGCCGGGACAGGGCTATCTGCGAGCAGTACTTC
CAWTESRDRAICEQYF
>TRBV2|-|TRBJ2-1|TRBD1
TGTGCCAGCAGTGAAGCGAGTTACAGGGGGCGCAGGCGGCGGGACTACAATGAGCAGTTCTTC
CASSEASYRGRRRRDYNEQFF
>TRBV5-1|-|TRBJ1-2|TRBD1
TGCGCCAGCAGCCCGGGACAGGGGAGGTATGGCTACACCTTC
CASSPGQGRYGYTF
>TRBV28|-|TRBJ2-1|TRBD2
TGTGCCAGCAGTTTAGCGGGAGCAACCAATGAGCAGTTCTTC
CASSLAGATNEQFF
>TRBV5-6|-|TRBJ1-1|TRBD1
TGTGCCAGCAGCTTGGGCCCCCTCCTTTACAGGGGATCGACTGAAGCTTTCTTT
CASSLGPLLYRGSTEAFF
>TRBV6-5|-|TRBJ2-5|-
TGTGCCAGCAGCCGCTGTCGGGAGCAGACCCAGTACTTC
CASSRCREQTQYF
>TRBV7-2|-|TRBJ2-7|-
TGTGCCAGCAGCTTAGAGGCTAGCCCAGCGTACGAGCAGTACTTC
CASSLEASPAYEQYF
>TRBV6-5|-|TRBJ1-2|-
TGTGCCAGCAAAGAAGGCGGGGTTGGCTACACCTTC
CASKEGGVGYTF
>TRBV27|-|TRBJ1-5|-
TGTGCCAGCAGGAAGTCGGAGGCTTATAGCAATCAGCCCCAGCATTTT
CASRKSEAYSNQPQHF
>TRBV6-5|-|TRBJ1-1|-
TGTGCCAGCAGTTACTCTTTGGACACCCTGGGGACTGAAGCTTTCTTT
CASSYSLDTLGTEAFF
>TRBV5-1|-|TRBJ2-3|TRBD2
TGCGCCAGCAGCTTCGGACTAGGCGGGGGGACTAGCACAGATACGCAGTATTTT
CASSFGLGGGTSTDTQYF
>TRBV5-1|-|TRBJ1-1|TRBD1
TGCGCCAGCAGAAAGGACAGGGTGAACACTGAAGCTTTCTTT
CASRKDRVNTEAFF
>TRBV11-3|-|TRBJ2-3|-
TGTGCCAGCAGCTTAGGGCCGACTAGTAGCTTCACAGATACGCAGTATTTT
CASSLGPTSSFTDTQYF
>TRBV19|-|TRBJ2-1|-
TGTGCCAGTAGTATGGTCGGGATGGCTCCCAATGAGCAGTTCTTC
CASSMVGMAPNEQFF
>TRBV5-6|-|TRBJ2-1|TRBD2
TGTGCCAGCAGCTTGGGGCCGGGAGGCCCACTGCCTGGGTGGTTCTTC
CASSLGPGGPLPGWFF
>TRBV5-6|once|TRBJ2-1|-
TGTGCCAGCAGCCCCCCCCGACAGATCAACAATGAGCAGTTCTTC
CASSPPRQINNEQFF
>TRBV7-2|-|TRBJ2-7|-
TGTGCCAGCAGCGCATCTACGGGTCTCTACGAGCAGTACTTC
CASSASTGLYEQYF
>TRBV28|-|TRBJ1-2|TRBD1
TGTGCCAGCAGTTTAAAACAGGGGATTAAGGGAGACTCAACCTATGGCTACACCTTC
CASSLKQGIKGDSTYGYTF
>TRBV21-1|-|TRBJ1-1|-
TGTGCCAGCAACCAGGGGGCGCCGAACACTGAAGCTTTCTTT
CASNQGAPNTEAFF
>TRBV5-4|few|TRBJ2-3|TRBD2
TGTGCCAGCAGCTGGGTGGGCGGGGGGAGCACAGATACGCAGTATTTT
CASSWVGGGSTDTQYF
>TRBV4-3|few|TRBJ2-1|-
TGCGCCAGCAGCCAAGTCCGACGGGAAAAGGACAATGAGCAGTTCTTC
CASSQVRREKDNEQFF
>TRBV4-3|few|TRBJ2-7|TRBD2
TGCGCCAGCAGCCAAGTGTGCGGGAGTAAAGAGCAGTACTTC
CASSQVCGSKEQYF
>TRBV28|-|TRBJ1-5|-
TGTGCCAGCAGCCAGAAGGGGCAGCATAGCAATCAGCCCCAGCATTTT
CASSQKGQHSNQPQHF
>TRBV29-1|-|TRBJ2-7|TRBD2
TGCAGCGGGTTGCGTCCGGGACTAGCGGGAGAGCAGTACTTC
CSGLRPGLAGEQYF
>TRBV27|-|TRBJ2-5|TRBD2
TGTGCCAGCAAACCGCCGGGGGGTCTTTACCCTATGGAGACCCAGTACTTC
CASKPPGGLYPMETQYF
>TRBV14|-|TRBJ2-1|-
TGTGCCAGCAGCCAAGAAGCGGGCACCCCCTACAATGAGCAGTTCTTC
CASSQEAGTPYNEQFF
>TRBV14|-|TRBJ2-1|-
TGTGCCAGCAGCTGGAGTGAGCAGTTCTTC
CASSWSEQFF
>TRBV9|-|TRBJ2-7|TRBD2
TGTGCCAGCAGCGTAGGCGGGAGCTCCTACGAGCAGTACTTC
CASSVGGSSYEQYF
>TRBV12-5|-|TRBJ1-5|TRBD1
TGTGCTAGTGGTTTGGGGGGACAGCAATTCTCCGATAGCAATCAGCCCCAGCATTTT
CASGLGGQQFSDSNQPQHF
>TRBV30|-|TRBJ2-7|-
TGTGCCTGGTCGCGGCAGCGCGCCTACGAGCAGTACTTC
CAWSRQRAYEQYF
>TRBV6-1|-|TRBJ2-7|-
TGTGCCAGCAGTGAGGCCGAGCAGTACTTC
CASSEAEQYF
>TRBV7-9|-|TRBJ2-7|-
TGTGCCAGCAGCTTAGGGGGAGTAGCCTACGAGCAGTACTTC
CASSLGGVAYEQYF
>TRBV27|once|TRBJ2-5|-
TGTGCCAGCAGTTTAAATGTCCCCGAGGACAGAAAAGAGACCCAGTACTTC
CASSLNVPEDRKETQYF
>TRBV7-2|-|TRBJ2-7|TRBD2
TGTGCCAGCAGCTTAGTCGGGCTGCGGGAGTACTCCTACGAGCAGTACTTC
CASSLVGLREYSYEQYF
>TRBV12-2|-|TRBJ2-7|-
TGTGCAAGTCGCTTTTTTTCCCCCCCCCAACACGGGTTTCCCTCCTACGAGCAGTACTTC
CASRFFSPPQHGFPSYEQYF
>TRBV30|-|TRBJ2-3|TRBD2
TGTGCCTGGATCTCCGGGGCTAGCGGGAGGACAGATACGCAGTATTTT
CAWISGASGRTDTQYF
>TRBV7-2|-|TRBJ2-7|TRBD2
TGTGCCAGCAGCTTAGCGGGAGGGCCCTACGAGCAGTACTTC
CASSLAGGPYEQYF
>TRBV6-6|-|TRBJ2-1|-
TGTGCCAGCAGTTACTCTCAGGGGGGCTACAATGAGCAGTTCTTC
CASSYSQGGYNEQFF
>TRBV27|few|TRBJ1-2|TRBD1
TGTGCCAGCGCAACCTGGAAGACTGACAGGGGGAACTATGGCTACACCTTC
CASATWKTDRGNYGYTF
>TRBV5-4|once|TRBJ1-1|-
TGTGCCAGCAGCCCCACCTTATTACGGGGGGGAACTGAAGCTTTCTTT
CASSPTLLRGGTEAFF
>TRBV28|once|TRBJ1-1|-
TGTGCCAGCAGCCCTATTATGCCTCTAGGGTTATCTAGGGGCACTGAAGCTTTCTTT
CASSPIMPLGLSRGTEAFF
>TRBV30|-|TRBJ1-1|-
TGTGCCTGGAGTGTAGGGGGTACCTCTGAAGCTTTCTTT
CAWSVGGTSEAFF
>TRBV11-2|-|TRBJ2-2|TRBD2
TGTGCCAGCAGCTTTCCCGGGCTAGCGGGAGCGGTGATCGGGGAGCTGTTTTTT
CASSFPGLAGAVIGELFF
>TRBV11-3|-|TRBJ1-2|-
TGTGCCAGCAGCCAACCCGGGGTCCCTGGCTACACCTTC
CASSQPGVPGYTF
>TRBV4-1|-|TRBJ2-7|TRBD2
TGCGCCAGCAGCGAAGGGGGACTAGCGGGGGCCTACGAGCAGTACTTC
CASSEGGLAGAYEQYF
>TRBV11-2|-|TRBJ1-2|-
TGTGCCAGCAGCTTGAGCCAGGGCCCCCCCTCCTATGGCTACACCTTC
CASSLSQGPPSYGYTF
>TRBV27|-|TRBJ1-2|-
TGTGCCAGCAGTCCCTTGACAGGATCAGGCTACACCTTC
CASSPLTGSGYTF
>TRBV6-5|-|TRBJ2-5|TRBD2
TGTGCCAGCAGCTTAGCGGGAAGTACTCAAGAGACCCAGTACTTC
CASSLAGSTQETQYF
>TRBV5-8|few|TRBJ2-2|TRBD2
TGTGCCAGCAGCTGTGGACTAGCGAACACCGGGGAGCTGTTTTTT
CASSCGLANTGELFF
>TRBV9|-|TRBJ1-2|-
TGTGCCAGCAGCCCAGACGACAACGCCATTAACTATGGCTACACCTTC
CASSPDDNAINYGYTF
>TRBV4-1|once|TRBJ2-7|-
TGCGCCAGCAGCCAAGGGCGGAACTACGAGCAGTACTTC
CASSQGRNYEQYF